Here is one T cell receptor beta chain with its context. The specificity of this receptor is unknown. The input lacks base qualities; no much larger clone sits a single base away. A single peripheral blood draw of about 120 mL on average was collected from each donor into heparinised tubes. A BD FACSAria II was used to sort naive, central memory, regulatory and stem cell-like memory CD4+ T cells with a panel that included CD45RO, CCR7, CD25, CD127, CD95 and CD27. Purity was above 98% for every sorted population. PBMCs were separated immediately by Lymphoprep density gradient centrifugation and were stained directly, without being cultured. So that batch effects would be minimized, each experiment stained and sorted samples in pairs, pairing one healthy donor with one patient. The High Capacity cDNA Reverse Transcription Kit was used to reverse transcribe all of the isolated RNA, meaning that expressed TCRB transcripts were what got sequenced. Deep immunoSEQ sequencing was performed on naive, central memory and regulatory T cell samples, with an average of roughly 3.3 million total reads per sample. Sorted cells were lysed in RLT buffer and RNA was extracted with DNase-treated RNeasy Micro or Mini kits, depending on cell number. Each cell subset was processed on its own to prevent cross-contamination, while patient and healthy donor samples were processed together. TCRB sequences were amplified from cDNA with the immunoSEQ multiplex PCR, producing 87-bp fragments spanning the CDR3 region. Sequencing of the amplicons was performed on the Illumina HiSeq platform. The authors' pipeline ran thus. PCR bias was computationally corrected using synthetic template baselines, reads within Hamming distance 2 were collapsed, and singletons that could not be merged were discarded. Reads were aligned against IMGT to assign V, D and J genes, CDR3 length and insertions or deletions at six rearrangement sites. Within each subset, clonotype counts were normalized to sorted cell number, and only after that were true diversity and Gini coefficients computed with the tcR R package. Repertoire sharing was quantified using the overlap coefficient calculated on TCRB nucleotide sequences. The immuneACCESS repertoire file appears here via TCRdb, limited to in-frame rearrangements. These files lack a portion of the clones; in checked studies, under half of the deficit traces to unresolved V genes, and the cause of the others is not known. V, J and clone size are those of that table, while D and trimming were read from the DNA. This sample is represented by approximately 120,000 clones; roughly 17% of them were singletons. The ten most abundant clones make up 2% to 3% of the sample.

The entry originates in a study of beta chain features in type 1 diabetes (dated by TCRdb to the late 2010s). About the investigation overall: Patients and healthy donors did not differ in mean age, gender distribution, total cell number or subset yield. Regulatory and stem cell-like memory subsets were obtained from only 8 patients and roughly eight healthy donors, while naive and central memory subsets were obtained from all 30 or so donors. A total of some 110 million sorted cells were examined across all samples, and the number of cells per subset was strongly correlated with RNA yield. The study compared TCRB repertoires of sorted circulating CD4+ T cell subsets between recently diagnosed type 1 diabetes patients and matched healthy donors. Here is what the overall study found, with its caveats: A moderate but significant shortening of TCRB CDR3 length was observed in type 1 diabetes patients in all four CD4+ subsets. Patients with type 1 diabetes made fewer insertions and deleted more nucleotides at VDJ recombination sites, implying thymic rearrangement abnormalities. Because the HLA sub-analyses included only small numbers of individuals, any influence of HLA type on TCRB rearrangement was left unresolved. Because cDNA was sequenced instead of genomic DNA, activated cells with high expression could be over-represented, although the groups did not differ in activation or CD3 levels. Shorter templates might be favored by PCR, yet because patient and control samples were amplified and corrected together, any such skew would affect both groups equally. Naive, central memory and regulatory TCRB repertoires appeared more similar among patients than among healthy donors.

The CDR3 numbers 14 residues from cysteine through phenylalanine. The DNA shown is the 42-base CDR3, in frame from base 1. CDR1 and CDR2 are drawn from the germline V gene (reference sequence): SEHNR, FQNEAQ. Germline trimming: 5 bases from V, 2 bases from J; junction bases outside gene matches: 2. The source is a man between 18 and 29 years old with type 1 diabetes. Rearrangement joined TRBV7-9 to TRBJ2-3; 9 junctional bases match TRBD2. Source material: central memory CD4+ T cells from blood. CDR3 loop: CASSSGGLTDTQYF. In nucleotide form, the sequence is TGTGCCAGCAGCAGCGGGGGGCTCACAGATACGCAGTATTTT.